This is a list of T cell receptor beta chains from one sample in a study of metastatic and nonmetastatic thyroid tumors. MiXCR was used by TCRdb to re-call the PCR reads. The repertoire holds approximately 19,000 clones, with 34% as singletons. The specimen was tumor tissue. The receptors originated from a male donor with papillary thyroid cancer or a benign thyroid nodule (not recorded which). Some clones in this sample may be carry-over from other donors' samples. The CDR3 runs from the conserved cysteine through the conserved F or W. The D gene is left open where the match is weak. Not every row has a clone size; where given, it reads once, few, many or a size class.

J gene	V gene	D gene	clone size	CDR3 DNA	CDR3 protein
TRBJ2-5	TRBV9	TRBD1	many	TGTGCCAGCAGCGTCGGACAGGGCCAAGAGACCCAGTACTTC	CASSVGQGQETQYF
TRBJ2-3	TRBV9	.	many	TGTGCCAGCATCGAGTGCCGGGGGCCCCCGGGTAGCACAGATACGCAGTATTTT	CASIECRGPPGSTDTQYF
TRBJ2-5	TRBV5-1	.	many	TGCGCCAGCAGCTTGTTTGGCAACCAAGAGACCCAGTACTTC	CASSLFGNQETQYF
TRBJ1-5	TRBV6-1	.	.	TGTGCCAGCAGGTCCAATGGGGGCAATCAGCCCCAGCATTTT	CASRSNGGNQPQHF
TRBJ1-1	TRBV29-1	.	many	TGCAGCGTTGAAACCGGGCTCACTGAAGCTTTCTTT	CSVETGLTEAFF
TRBJ2-7	TRBV6-1	TRBD2	medium-sized	TGTGCCAGCAGTCATAGCGGGTCCTCTCCCTACGAGCAGTACTTC	CASSHSGSSPYEQYF
TRBJ1-2	TRBV30	TRBD1	few	TGTGCCTGGAGCCTACAGGGGGGTATGAGCTACACCTTC	CAWSLQGGMSYTF
TRBJ2-5	TRBV20-1	.	many	TGCAGTGCTCGTTCTGGGGTAGGGGGATATGAGACCCAGTACTTC	CSARSGVGGYETQYF
TRBJ2-7	TRBV6-1	.	.	TGTGCCAGCAGTTTTGGTGACAAGCGGCGCTCCTACGAGCAGTACTTC	CASSFGDKRRSYEQYF
TRBJ2-2	TRBV6-2/TRBV6-3	.	.	TGTGCCAGCAGGGCATCCCTTTGTGAAACCGGGGAGCTGTTTTTT	CASRASLCETGELFF
TRBJ2-7	TRBV7-8	.	once	TGTGCCATGAGCTCCAACGATTACGAGCAGTACTTC	CAMSSNDYEQYF
TRBJ1-1	TRBV7-2	.	medium-sized	TGTGCCAGCAGCTGGTGGCCGATTAAGCCTGGGGCTTTCTTT	CASSWWPIKPGAFF
TRBJ2-1	TRBV28	TRBD2	few	TGTGCCAGCAGGCCTGGGACTAGCGGGAGGGCCGGTTGGTTCTTT	CASRPGTSGRAGWFF
TRBJ1-1	TRBV5-1	TRBD1	.	TGCGCCAGCAGGAGGGACAGGGCGAACACTGAAGCTTTCTTT	CASRRDRANTEAFF
TRBJ2-1	TRBV6-1	.	medium-sized	TGTGCCAGCAGTGGGGGGTCTAGCGCATTCTACAATGAGCAGTTCTTC	CASSGGSSAFYNEQFF
TRBJ2-6	TRBV6-1	.	.	TGTGCCAGAAGGACTGGGGGCTCTGGGGCCAACGGCCTGACTTTC	CARRTGGSGANGLTF